These T cell receptor beta chains were read from a single sample in a study of cytomegalovirus exposure and HLA in healthy donors. Clones were sequenced by immunoSEQ multiplex PCR, and TCRdb holds only the in-frame ones, with some missing. Among 160,000 or so clones listed, about 78% were seen once. Sequencing used PBMCs. These receptors were obtained from a man in his forties in good health and CMV-seronegative. CDR3s include the opening cysteine and the closing phenylalanine or tryptophan. D genes are given only for firm matches. Size is stated for part of the rows, as once, few or many counts, or as a class when the clone is expanded.

TRBJ2-1 . . TRBV7-7 CANLSGGVSGNEQFF TGTGCCAACTTGTCCGGCGGGGTCTCTGGTAATGAGCAGTTCTTC
TRBJ2-7 . . TRBV6-5 CATRLGVRNEQYF TGTGCCACCCGACTAGGCGTCAGGAACGAGCAGTACTTC
TRBJ2-4 . TRBD1 TRBV5-6 CASSFGQGKNIQYF TGTGCCAGCAGTTTCGGACAGGGCAAAAACATTCAGTACTTC
TRBJ2-1 . . TRBV9 CASSVEQGGDNEQFF TGTGCCAGCAGCGTAGAACAGGGGGGGGACAATGAGCAGTTCTTC
TRBJ2-1 few . TRBV18 CASSPVGIAGYNEQFF TGTGCCAGCTCACCGGTCGGGATCGCGGGGTACAATGAGCAGTTCTTC
TRBJ2-7 . TRBD2 TRBV13 CASSRTSGALLEQYF TGTGCCAGCAGCCGGACTAGCGGAGCCCTTTTAGAGCAGTACTTC
TRBJ1-5 . . TRBV5-6 CASSLAQNSNQPQHF TGTGCCAGCAGCTTGGCACAGAATAGCAATCAGCCCCAGCATTTT
TRBJ1-3 . . TRBV5-1 CASRAAPWSGNTIYF TGCGCCAGCAGGGCGGCCCCGTGGTCTGGAAACACCATATATTTT
TRBJ2-1 . . TRBV30 CARASAGPRGHEQFF TGTGCCCGGGCTTCCGCGGGACCAAGAGGTCATGAGCAGTTCTTC
TRBJ2-1 . . TRBV6-1 CASSGGWGVNEQFF TGTGCCAGCAGTGGCGGGTGGGGGGTGAATGAGCAGTTCTTC
TRBJ2-1 . TRBD1 TRBV6-5 CASSSWDRGSYNEQFF TGTGCCAGCAGTTCATGGGACAGGGGGTCTTACAATGAGCAGTTCTTC
TRBJ1-3 . TRBD1 TRBV11-2 CASSFGTGTSGNTIYF TGTGCCAGCAGCTTCGGGACAGGGACCTCTGGAAACACCATATATTTT
TRBJ2-7 . . TRBV7-2 CASSPWTGPYEQYF TGTGCCAGCAGCCCTTGGACTGGACCCTACGAGCAGTACTTC
TRBJ2-3 . TRBD1 TRBV27 CASSSSYPGQGAADTQYF TGTGCCAGCAGTTCATCCTACCCGGGACAGGGGGCCGCAGATACGCAGTATTTT
TRBJ1-1 once TRBD1 TRBV29-1 CSVLILDRATEAFF TGCAGCGTTCTTATCCTCGACAGGGCCACTGAAGCTTTCTTT
TRBJ1-3 few . TRBV5-8 CASSHFPKSSGNTIYF TGTGCCAGCAGCCATTTCCCAAAGAGCTCTGGAAACACCATATATTTT
TRBJ2-2 . TRBD2 TRBV7-9 CASSLLAGGHTGELFF TGTGCCAGCAGCTTATTAGCGGGAGGCCACACCGGGGAGCTGTTTTTT